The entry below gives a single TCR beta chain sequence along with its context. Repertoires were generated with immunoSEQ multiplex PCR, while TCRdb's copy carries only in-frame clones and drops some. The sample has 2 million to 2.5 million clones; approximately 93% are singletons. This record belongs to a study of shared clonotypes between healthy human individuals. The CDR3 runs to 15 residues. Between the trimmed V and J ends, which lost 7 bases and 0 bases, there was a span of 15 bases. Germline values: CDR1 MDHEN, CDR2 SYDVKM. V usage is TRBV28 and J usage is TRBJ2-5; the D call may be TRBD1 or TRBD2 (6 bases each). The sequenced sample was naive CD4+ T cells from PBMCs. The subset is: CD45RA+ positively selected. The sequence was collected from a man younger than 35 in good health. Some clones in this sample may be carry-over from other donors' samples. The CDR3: CASTRWGDNQETQYF. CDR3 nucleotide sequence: TGTGCCAGCACCCGCTGGGGGGACAACCAAGAGACCCAGTACTTC.